These T cell receptor beta chains were read from a single sample in a study of blood T cell repertoires in COVID-19. TCRdb keeps only in-frame clones here, not all; method: immunoSEQ multiplex PCR. The sample carries a few hundred thousand clones, 87% recorded once. Source material: PBMCs or T cells enriched from blood (not recorded which). The receptors come from a man younger than 35 with acute COVID-19. Each CDR3 is given with its conserved first and last residue. A D gene is named only where the DNA matches it firmly. Size is omitted from some rows. Given values are once, few, many or a class for expanded clones.

>.|.|TRBV11-3|TRBJ2-2
CASSSPRGGTGAGELFF
TGTGCCAGCAGCTCACCCCGAGGGGGTACGGGCGCCGGGGAGCTGTTTTTT
>once|.|TRBV10-3|TRBJ2-3
CAISESEGWRGTDTQYF
TGTGCCATCAGTGAGTCGGAGGGGTGGAGGGGCACAGATACGCAGTATTTT
>.|TRBD2|TRBV4-2|TRBJ2-7
CASSQEESGGPYEQYF
TGTGCCAGCAGCCAAGAAGAAAGCGGGGGGCCCTACGAGCAGTACTTC
>.|.|TRBV7-9|TRBJ2-6
CASTNGSGASGANVLTF
TGTGCCAGCACTAATGGCTCAGGCGCCTCTGGGGCCAACGTCCTGACTTTC
>.|TRBD1|TRBV28|TRBJ2-6
CASSGGQGVSGANVLTF
TGTGCCAGCAGCGGGGGACAGGGGGTGTCTGGGGCCAACGTCCTGACTTTC
>many|.|TRBV11-3|TRBJ2-2
CASSLGDTGNTGELFF
TGTGCCAGCAGCTTAGGGGATACAGGGAACACCGGGGAGCTGTTTTTT
>.|.|TRBV28|TRBJ1-2
CASSTAGEGDYGYTF
TGTGCCAGCAGTACCGCCGGGGAGGGTGACTATGGCTACACCTTC
>.|TRBD1|TRBV2|TRBJ2-5
CASSRDRAETQYF
TGTGCCAGCAGTCGGGACAGGGCCGAGACCCAGTACTTC
>.|.|TRBV9|TRBJ2-1
CASSAGSEQFF
TGTGCCAGCAGCGCGGGGAGTGAGCAGTTCTTC
>.|.|TRBV28|TRBJ2-3
CASSLMQGTDTQYF
TGTGCCAGCAGTTTAATGCAGGGGACAGATACGCAGTATTTT
>.|.|TRBV5-1|TRBJ2-5
CASSPTGEHKETQYF
TGCGCCAGCAGCCCGACAGGAGAGCACAAAGAGACCCAGTACTTC
>.|TRBD2|TRBV27|TRBJ2-7
CASSSGGPWYEQYF
TGTGCCAGCAGTTCGGGAGGTCCATGGTACGAGCAGTACTTC
>.|TRBD2|TRBV5-4|TRBJ2-3
CASSSAGGSTDTQYF
TGTGCCAGCAGCTCAGCGGGAGGGAGCACAGATACGCAGTATTTT
>.|.|TRBV7-6|TRBJ2-1
CASSLISGDGQFF
TGTGCCAGCAGCTTAATTTCAGGGGACGGGCAGTTCTTC
>few|.|TRBV19|TRBJ1-2
CASSMGGYYGYTF
TGTGCCAGTAGTATGGGAGGGTACTATGGCTACACCTTC
>.|TRBD1|TRBV11-3|TRBJ2-3
CASSLRTGIGDTQYF
TGTGCCAGCAGCTTACGGACAGGGATCGGAGATACGCAGTATTTT
>few|.|TRBV28|TRBJ1-5
CASSLGPQGTPNQPQHF
TGTGCCAGCAGTTTGGGTCCCCAGGGGACACCCAATCAGCCCCAGCATTTT
>.|TRBD1|TRBV27|TRBJ1-5
CASSRKHAGQSNQPQHF
TGTGCCAGCAGCCGAAAACATGCGGGACAGAGCAATCAGCCCCAGCATTTT
>few|.|TRBV3-1/TRBV3-2|TRBJ2-7
CASSPTRLSYEQYF
TGTGCCAGCAGCCCGACTAGACTCTCCTACGAGCAGTACTTC
>.|TRBD2|TRBV11-3|TRBJ2-5
CASSLRGLGITVETQYF
TGTGCCAGCAGCCTTCGCGGACTAGGGATTACAGTTGAGACCCAGTACTTC
>once|.|TRBV24-1|TRBJ2-7
CATSDGDTSAYEQYF
TGTGCCACCAGTGACGGGGACACCAGCGCCTACGAGCAGTACTTC
>.|TRBD1|TRBV29-1|TRBJ2-5
CSADRGQSETQYF
TGCAGCGCGGACAGGGGGCAGTCAGAGACCCAGTACTTC
>.|.|TRBV7-3|TRBJ1-2
CASSPGAAYGYTF
TGTGCCAGCAGCCCAGGGGCCGCCTATGGCTACACCTTC
>.|TRBD2|TRBV28|TRBJ2-7
CASSLWGGRDLYEQYF
TGTGCCAGCAGTTTATGGGGCGGGAGGGACCTCTACGAGCAGTACTTC
>.|.|TRBV7-8|TRBJ2-3
CASSPLDTQYF
TGTGCCAGCAGCCCATTAGATACGCAGTATTTT
>.|.|TRBV27|TRBJ2-1
CASTWGPTLINEQFF
TGTGCCAGCACCTGGGGGCCCACCCTGATCAATGAGCAGTTCTTC
>.|TRBD1|TRBV10-3|TRBJ2-3
CAISEDRGRDTQYF
TGTGCCATCAGTGAAGACAGGGGTCGAGATACGCAGTATTTT
>.|TRBD2|TRBV28|TRBJ2-2
CASTGLAGANTGELFF
TGTGCCAGCACGGGACTAGCGGGAGCTAACACCGGGGAGCTGTTTTTT
>once|TRBD1|TRBV18|TRBJ2-7
CASSPLRVDRGSLEQYF
TGTGCCAGCTCACCCTTAAGGGTCGACAGGGGGTCGTTGGAGCAGTACTTC
>.|.|TRBV3-1/TRBV3-2|TRBJ1-1
CASSQDGQRGGMNTEAFF
TGTGCCAGCAGCCAAGATGGGCAGCGGGGGGGAATGAACACTGAAGCTTTCTTT
>.|.|TRBV20-1|TRBJ1-2
CSARDQDGYTF
TGCAGTGCTAGAGATCAGGATGGCTACACCTTC
>.|.|TRBV19|TRBJ2-3
CASSGSSGDTQYF
TGTGCCAGTAGCGGGAGCTCGGGAGATACGCAGTATTTT
>few|TRBD2|TRBV28|TRBJ2-7
CASSMGLAASYEQYF
TGTGCCAGCAGTATGGGACTAGCGGCCTCTTACGAGCAGTACTTC
>.|TRBD2|TRBV6-4|TRBJ2-1
CASSERGGRYNEQFF
TGTGCCAGCAGTGAACGGGGGGGGCGCTACAATGAGCAGTTCTTC
>.|TRBD1|TRBV5-1|TRBJ2-3
CASSFRDRGFDTQYF
TGCGCCAGCAGCTTCCGGGACAGGGGGTTTGATACGCAGTATTTT
>.|.|TRBV7-2|TRBJ2-3
CASSLALEADTQYF
TGTGCCAGCAGCTTAGCTCTAGAAGCGGATACGCAGTATTTT
>.|.|TRBV5-6|TRBJ2-1
CASSLSLARNEQFF
TGTGCCAGCAGCTTGAGCCTAGCCCGAAATGAGCAGTTCTTC
>.|.|TRBV5-1|TRBJ2-5
CASSLSATYQETQYF
TGCGCCAGCAGCTTAAGCGCAACATACCAAGAGACCCAGTACTTC
>.|TRBD1|TRBV11-3|TRBJ1-1
CASSLWGQGPEAFF
TGTGCCAGCAGCTTATGGGGACAGGGCCCTGAAGCTTTCTTT
>.|TRBD1|TRBV11-2|TRBJ1-2
CASNSLSTGAGYGYTF
TGTGCCAGCAACAGCTTAAGCACAGGGGCGGGGTATGGCTACACCTTC
>.|TRBD1|TRBV6-5|TRBJ1-5
CASSYLGTGLDQPQHF
TGTGCCAGCAGTTACCTAGGGACAGGCCTAGATCAGCCCCAGCATTTT
>.|.|TRBV27|TRBJ1-1
CASSPSTDRVAFF
TGTGCCAGCAGTCCCTCTACTGACAGAGTAGCTTTCTTT
>once|.|TRBV2|TRBJ1-5
CASSSERSGNQPQHF
TGTGCCAGCAGTTCGGAGAGGAGCGGCAATCAGCCCCAGCATTTT
>.|.|TRBV6-5|TRBJ1-1
CASSSGGADTEAFF
TGTGCCAGCAGTTCCGGGGGGGCCGACACTGAAGCTTTCTTT
>.|.|TRBV27|TRBJ2-5
CASSLSGGAETQYF
TGTGCCAGCAGTTTATCTGGGGGGGCTGAGACCCAGTACTTC
>.|.|TRBV28|TRBJ2-3
CASSPRGAYITDTQYF
TGTGCCAGCAGCCCCCGGGGAGCATATATCACAGATACGCAGTATTTT
>.|.|TRBV11-2|TRBJ1-5
CASGQSRDQPQHF
TGTGCCAGCGGACAGTCCAGGGATCAGCCCCAGCATTTT
>.|.|TRBV19|TRBJ2-1
CASMRAGSDEQFF
TGTGCCAGTATGAGAGCCGGGAGCGATGAGCAGTTCTTC
>.|.|TRBV12-3/TRBV12-4|TRBJ1-1
CASSWAGETEAFF
TGTGCCAGCAGTTGGGCGGGAGAGACTGAAGCTTTCTTT
>.|.|TRBV28|TRBJ1-2
CASSLWQSNYGYTF
TGTGCCAGCAGTTTATGGCAGTCTAACTATGGCTACACCTTC
>.|TRBD1|TRBV27|TRBJ2-1
CASSLAGTGDNEQFF
TGTGCCAGCAGTCTGGCTGGGACAGGGGACAATGAGCAGTTCTTC
>.|.|TRBV4-1|TRBJ1-5
CASSQEFGGYVQPQHF
TGCGCCAGCAGCCAAGAGTTCGGAGGGTATGTTCAGCCCCAGCATTTT
>.|.|TRBV19|TRBJ2-7
CASSYGGRWEQYF
TGTGCCAGTAGCTACGGGGGGCGCTGGGAGCAGTACTTC
>.|.|TRBV6-1|TRBJ1-1
CASSEGTRGYTEAFF
TGTGCCAGCAGTGAAGGGACTAGGGGATACACTGAAGCTTTCTTT